Presented here are 22 T cell receptor beta chains from one specimen sequenced in a study of shared clonotypes between healthy human individuals. Profiling relied on immunoSEQ multiplex PCR, and the TCRdb table lists in-frame clones only, not all of them. The table shows about 2 million clones, with 85% to 95% occurring only once. Specimen: naive CD4+ T cells sorted from blood. Subset meaning: CD45RA+ positively selected. These receptors all stem from a man younger than 35 in good health.

About this clone: A much larger clone is a single base away; this may be a read error. The chain uses TRBV6-5 and TRBJ2-7, with 8 bases that match TRBD1. From germline, CDR1 is MNHEY and CDR2 SVGAGI. The CDR3 extends over 15 amino acids. In DNA form, the CDR3 reads TGTGCCAGCGGTTACTCAGGGGGCAAAAACTACGAGCAGTACTTC. Translated: CASGYSGGKNYEQYF.

This clone has just one count. At one of its ends the junction is not consistent with the germline gene, which may arise from a read error. This chain joins TRBV7-7 and TRBJ2-1; D uncertain. The CDR3 loop spans 13 amino acids. Germline CDR1 SSHAT, CDR2 FNYEAQ (reference sequence). The CDR3 bases are TGTGCTAGCAGCCCCCCCGGCGGCAATGAGCAGTTCTTC. Translating it yields CASSPPGGNEQFF.

The V and J genes are TRBV18 and TRBJ2-3, with 9 bases identical to TRBD1. The CDR3 is 15 residues long. With 2 bases clipped from V and 4 bases from J, the junction kept 4 bases outside the gene matches. CDR1 and CDR2 (germline): KGHSH, LQKENI. The CDR3 region is CASSPTGGSADTQYF. In DNA, the CDR3 is TGTGCCAGCTCACCAACAGGGGGCTCCGCAGATACGCAGTATTTT.

The chain employs TRBV18 and TRBJ2-7; a weak D match, TRBD1 (5 bases). In germline, CDR1 is KGHSH, CDR2 LQKENI. CDR3 length equals 16 residues. V was cut by 3 bases and J by 4 bases, with 19 bases left in between. CDR3 coding DNA: TGTGCCAGCTCACCTACCAGGGATTGGTCTGGTTACGAGCAGTACTTC. Its translation: CASSPTRDWSGYEQYF.

The chain links TRBV2 to TRBJ2-7; D might be TRBD1 (6 bases). Germline V CDR1 and CDR2: SNHLY, FYNNEI. This CDR3 is 13 amino acids long. With 4 bases removed from V and 2 bases from J, the gap between germline ends came to 9 bases. The CDR3 loop reads CASSVRDTYEQYF. DNA of the CDR3: TGTGCCAGCAGTGTAAGGGACACCTACGAGCAGTACTTC.

The V and J genes are TRBV6-1 and TRBJ1-5; no reliable D call. The CDR3 is 15 amino acids. The germline gives CDR1 MNHNS, CDR2 SASEGT. V dropped 9 bases and J dropped 1 base, with 16 bases sitting between them. As DNA, the CDR3 is TGTGCCAGTCGGGGATTGGTCTTCAGCAATCAGCCCCAGCATTTT. As protein: CASRGLVFSNQPQHF.

This clone was found once. CDR3 in amino acids: CASSLSFRTQPNSYEQYF. In nucleotides, the CDR3 is TGTGCCAGCAGTTTAAGCTTCAGGACACAACCTAACTCCTACGAGCAGTACTTC. The rearrangement links TRBV28 to TRBJ2-7; maybe TRBD1 (5 bases). Trimming removed 2 bases at V and 0 bases at J, with 20 bases between. The CDR3 covers 18 residues. Germline V gene sequence: CDR1 MDHEN, CDR2 SYDVKM.

The chain has TRBV4-1 and TRBJ2-7; 16 nucleotides agree with TRBD2. Germline V gene sequence: CDR1 MGHRA, CDR2 YSYEKL. The J segment lost 6 bases and the V segment lost 4 bases, leaving 3 bases of the junction unmatched. The CDR3 covers 15 residues. CDR3 residues: CASSPGLAGGSEQYF. As DNA, the CDR3 is TGCGCCAGCAGCCCGGGACTAGCGGGAGGGTCCGAGCAGTACTTC.

The V and J genes are TRBV18 and TRBJ2-3, with 9 bases lining up with TRBD1. The CDR3 is 16 residues long. V was pared by 5 bases and J by 3 bases, with 9 bases of the junction left unmatched. Germline CDR1 is KGHSH and CDR2 is LQKENI. The chain's CDR3 is CASSSLAGQGTDTQYF. The DNA of the CDR3 is TGTGCCAGCTCATCATTGGCCGGACAGGGGACAGATACGCAGTATTTT.

This sequence joins TRBV2 and TRBJ2-7; no clear D gene. With 4 bases removed from V and 5 bases from J, the gap between germline ends came to 6 bases. There are 11 residues in the CDR3. CDR1 SNHLY and CDR2 FYNNEI come from the germline V gene. CDR3 in amino acids: CASSGNNEQYF. Here the CDR3 DNA reads TGTGCCAGCAGTGGGAATAACGAGCAGTACTTC.

The CDR3: CASSPGRDGQPQHF. The CDR3 DNA reads as TGTGCCAGCAGCCCCGGCAGGGACGGCCAGCCCCAGCATTTT. The J gene is TRBJ1-5, the V gene TRBV6-5; TRBD1 might be the D (5 bases). Germline V gives CDR1 MNHEY, CDR2 SVGAGI. CDR3 length equals 14 residues. The V end lost 6 bases, the J end lost 7 bases, and 16 bases lay between the germline ends.

A word on this clone: The sample contains more than one DNA sequence encoding this CDR3. This chain joins TRBV18 and TRBJ2-7; possible D gene TRBD2, 6 bases. V lost 3 bases to trimming and J lost 2 bases, with 11 bases between them. The V gene's germline CDR1 is KGHSH and CDR2 LQKENI. CDR3 length: 14 amino acids. CDR3: CASSPTTGAYEQYF. CDR3 sequence (DNA): TGTGCCAGCTCACCGACCACGGGGGCCTACGAGCAGTACTTC.

V is TRBV6-5 and J is TRBJ1-1; D uncertain. Germline lookup yields CDR1 MNHEY and CDR2 SVGAGI. Trimming took 6 bases from V and 3 from J, leaving 14 bases between them. The CDR3 runs to 14 residues. The CDR3 nucleotides are TGTGCCAGCAGGGAAGACCCGGGTGACACTGAAGCTTTCTTT. Protein sequence: CASREDPGDTEAFF.

V gene TRBV30 combines with J gene TRBJ2-5; the D call may be TRBD1 or TRBD2 (5 bases each). Trimming shortened V by 4 bases and J by 5 bases, and 23 bases separated the two germline ends. This CDR3 contains 16 residues. Germline values: CDR1 GTSNPN, CDR2 SVGIG (reference sequence). CDR3 in amino acids: CAWTAPTAAWGETQYF. In DNA form, the CDR3 reads TGTGCCTGGACCGCCCCCACAGCCGCTTGGGGGGAGACCCAGTACTTC.

The chain is built from TRBV5-4 and TRBJ2-1, with 14 bases matching TRBD2. Germline V gene sequence: CDR1 SGHNT, CDR2 YYREEE (reference sequence). After removal of 4 bases from V and 7 bases from J, the junction contained 4 bases not matched to a gene. The length of the CDR3 is 15 residues. This chain's CDR3 is CASSAGLAGGNEQFF. In DNA, the CDR3 is TGTGCCAGCAGCGCTGGACTAGCGGGAGGTAATGAGCAGTTCTTC.

CDR3 in amino acids: CASSLTRHPQETQYF. The CDR3 DNA is TGTGCCAGCAGCTTAACGAGGCACCCCCAAGAGACCCAGTACTTC. The V call is TRBV7-9, the J call TRBJ2-5; D not resolved. Looked up from germline, CDR1 is SEHNR and CDR2 is FQNEAQ (reference sequence). This CDR3 is 15 amino acids long. The V gene lost 2 bases and the J gene lost 1 base, with 11 bases spanning the gap.

J is TRBJ1-6 and V is TRBV14; D ambiguous. Germline CDR1 and CDR2: SGHDN and FVKESK. The germline V and J ends were trimmed by 3 bases and 0 bases, with 12 bases remaining between them. The CDR3 is made up of 17 amino acids. The CDR3 sequence: CASSHPTASSYNSPLHF. The CDR3 coding sequence is TGTGCCAGCAGCCATCCGACGGCGAGCTCCTATAATTCACCCCTCCACTTT.

As regards this clone: Other DNA sequences in this specimen translate into the identical CDR3. This chain uses TRBV5-1 with TRBJ2-6; D not resolved. Trimming took 0 bases from V and 4 from J, leaving 8 bases between them. The CDR3 is 15 amino acids. CDR1 is SGHRS, CDR2 YFSETQ, per germline. The CDR3 reads CASSLDSPGANVLTF. DNA for the CDR3: TGCGCCAGCAGCTTGGACAGTCCGGGGGCCAACGTCCTGACTTTC.

This clone was seen only once. This rearrangement joins TRBV2 to TRBJ1-2, with a weak D call TRBD1 (5 bases). CDR3 size: 12 residues. Trimming removed 8 bases from V and 4 bases from J, with 11 bases in between. The germline V gene has CDR1 SNHLY and CDR2 FYNNEI. The DNA of the CDR3 is TGTGCCAGCGGGGGGACTGGCTATGGCTACACCTTC. Amino acids: CASGGTGYGYTF.

This chain joins TRBV6-6 and TRBJ2-5; D remains ambiguous. CDR3 length equals 13 residues. The germline V gene encodes CDR1 MNHNY and CDR2 SVGAGI (reference sequence). The V and J ends lost 7 bases and 4 bases respectively, with 13 bases between them. The CDR3: CASTKETGETQYF. The DNA of the CDR3 is TGTGCCAGCACCAAGGAGACGGGAGAGACCCAGTACTTC.

Written as DNA, the CDR3 is TGTGCCAGCAGCCTTGGGGGATGGGGGGCAGAGACCCAGTACTTC. Its translation: CASSLGGWGAETQYF. This chain joins TRBV7-2 and TRBJ2-5; D tentatively reads TRBD1 or TRBD2 (6 bases each). The CDR3 totals 15 residues. Germline V gene data show CDR1 as SGHTA and CDR2 as FQGNSA. Trimming removed 5 bases from V and 4 bases from J, with 17 bases in between.

The rearrangement joins TRBV28 to TRBJ2-5, with D perhaps TRBD2 (6 bases). V was shortened by 3 bases and J by 4 bases, with 12 bases between the two germline ends. CDR3 length equals 14 residues. Germline values: CDR1 MDHEN, CDR2 SYDVKM. The CDR3 DNA reads TGTGCCAGCAGTTTTACTAGCTCGCGAGAGACCCAGTACTTC. This encodes CASSFTSSRETQYF.